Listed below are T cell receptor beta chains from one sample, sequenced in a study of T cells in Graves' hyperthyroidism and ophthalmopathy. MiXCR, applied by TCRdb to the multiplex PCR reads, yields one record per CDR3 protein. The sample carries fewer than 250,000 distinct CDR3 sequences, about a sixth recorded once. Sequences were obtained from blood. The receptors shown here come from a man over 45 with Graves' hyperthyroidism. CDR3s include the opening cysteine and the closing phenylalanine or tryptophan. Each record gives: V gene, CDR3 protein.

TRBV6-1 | CASRTSGDTQYF
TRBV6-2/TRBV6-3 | CASGGGQGADTQYF
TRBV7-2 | CASSFGGVRADQPQHF
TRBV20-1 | CSAQLAVGGADTQYF
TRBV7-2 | CASSKNQVFAQFF
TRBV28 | CASTVAGGGTDTQYF
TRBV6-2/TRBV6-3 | CASSYSDTGGLFF
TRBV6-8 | CASSSIPGSSSYNEQFF
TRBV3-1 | CASSQEITVIYEQYF
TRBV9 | CASSGEGNTQYF
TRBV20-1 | CSARDDGATNEKLFF